These 30 T cell receptor beta chains were sequenced from one sample in a study of T cell repertoires in cytomegalovirus infection. From the reads, TCRdb called clonotypes with MiXCR, one entry per CDR3 protein. Counted here are approximately 150,000 distinct CDR3 sequences, 17% occurring once; the ten biggest clones make up about 17%. Sequenced sample: CD8+ T cells from PBMCs. These receptors originate from a human donor in good health (CMV status not recorded). Some clones in this sample may be carry-over from other donors' samples.

The sample holds a few counts of this clonotype. This chain links TRBV28 with TRBJ2-1; tentative D call: TRBD2 (5 bases). This CDR3 comprises 14 residues. The V end was cut by 6 bases, the J end by 2 bases, with 11 bases between. Germline lookup yields CDR1 MDHEN and CDR2 SYDVKM. The CDR3 loop reads CASSPGNPYNEQFF. Written as DNA, the CDR3 is TGTGCCAGCAGCCCCGGGAACCCCTACAATGAGCAGTTCTTC. The full variable domain, rest sourced from reference TRBV28 and TRBJ2-1, is DVKVTQSSRYLVKRTGEKVFLECVQDMDHENMFWYRQDPGLGLRLIYFSYDVKMKEKGDIPEGYSVSREKKERFSLILESASTNQTSMYLCASSPGNPYNEQFFGPGTRLTVL.

The rearrangement uses TRBV7-9 and TRBJ2-1; no definite D call. Germline lookup yields CDR1 SEHNR and CDR2 FQNEAQ (reference sequence). Trimming cost V 5 bases and J 5 bases, with 7 bases left between them. CDR3 length equals 12 residues. The CDR3 region is CASSQADNEQFF. CDR3 in DNA: TGTGCCAGCAGCCAAGCCGACAATGAGCAGTTCTTC.

This clonotype was counted only a few times. The CDR3 coding sequence is TGTGCCAGCAGCCCCCTTTTACGAGGATACGAGCAGTACTTC. Translation gives CASSPLLRGYEQYF. The gene calls are TRBV7-8 and TRBJ2-7; D not certain. Germline V gives CDR1 SGHVS, CDR2 FQNEAQ. The CDR3 is made up of 14 amino acids. The V end lost 5 bases, the J end lost 4 bases, and 15 bases lay between the germline ends. Looking up the rest from reference TRBV7-8 and TRBJ2-7 gives the full variable domain: GAGVSQSPRYKVAKRGQDVALRCDPISGHVSLFWYQQALGQGPEFLTYFQNEAQLDKSGLPSDRFFAERPEGSVSTLKIQRTQQEDSAVYLCASSPLLRGYEQYFGPGTRLTVT.

This clonotype was observed many times. The chain joins TRBV7-8 to TRBJ2-1; weak D call: TRBD1 (5 bases). CDR3 length: 15 amino acids. The V end lost 2 bases, the J end lost 2 bases, and 10 bases lay between the germline ends. Germline CDR1 and CDR2: SGHVS and FQNEAQ. Here the CDR3 DNA reads TGTGCCAGCAGCTTATCAGGGTTGGCCTACAATGAGCAGTTCTTC. It yields the protein CASSLSGLAYNEQFF.

This clonotype has more than one count but fewer than ten. The chain links TRBV29-1 to TRBJ2-7, with D hard to call. V lost 1 base and J lost 0, with 7 bases in between. The CDR3 is 13 residues long. The germline V gene has CDR1 SQVTM and CDR2 ANQGSEA. Here the CDR3 reads CSVEAGGSYEQYF. DNA of the CDR3: TGCAGCGTTGAAGCAGGTGGCTCCTACGAGCAGTACTTC.

The V and J genes are TRBV2 and TRBJ2-1; no clear D gene. Per the germline V gene, CDR1 is SNHLY and CDR2 is FYNNEI. Between the trimmed V and J ends, which lost 4 bases and 0 bases, there was a span of 13 bases. The CDR3 is 16 residues long. The CDR3 is CASSAKLESSYNEQFF. CDR3 sequence (DNA): TGTGCCAGCAGTGCTAAATTGGAGAGCTCCTACAATGAGCAGTTCTTC.

The chain uses TRBV6-2 or TRBV6-3 and TRBJ2-2; D is undetermined. The V gene's germline CDR1 is MNHEY and CDR2 SVGEGT. The length of the CDR3 is 12 residues. V lost 8 bases to trimming and J lost 3 bases, with 7 bases between them. The CDR3, as DNA: TGTGCCAGCGACCCTGACACCGGGGAGCTGTTTTTT. Encoded protein: CASDPDTGELFF.

J is TRBJ2-1 and V is TRBV7-6; 9 bases line up with TRBD2. CDR3 length: 15 residues. After removal of 5 bases from V and 5 bases from J, the junction contained 7 bases not matched to a gene. Germline CDR1 SGHVS, CDR2 FNYEAQ. CDR3 nucleotide sequence: TGTGCCAGCAGCGCTCGACTAGCGGAGGACAATGAGCAGTTCTTC. Protein: CASSARLAEDNEQFF. The full variable domain, in which reference TRBV7-6 and TRBJ2-1 provide the parts outside the CDR3, is GAGVSQSPRYKVTKRGQDVALRCDPISGHVSLYWYRQALGQGPEFLTYFNYEAQQDKSGLPNDRFSAERPEGSISTLTIQRTEQRDSAMYRCASSARLAEDNEQFFGPGTRLTVL.

The chain recombines TRBV28 with TRBJ2-1; a weak D match, TRBD1 (5 bases). V lost 1 base to trimming and J lost 6 bases, with 13 bases between them. CDR3 length equals 15 residues. Germline CDR1 is MDHEN and CDR2 is SYDVKM. The CDR3 bases are TGTGCCAGCAGTTTATCCCCCCCAGGGTTCAATGAGCAGTTCTTC. It codes for CASSLSPPGFNEQFF. Variable domain in full (rest from reference TRBV28 and TRBJ2-1): DVKVTQSSRYLVKRTGEKVFLECVQDMDHENMFWYRQDPGLGLRLIYFSYDVKMKEKGDIPEGYSVSREKKERFSLILESASTNQTSMYLCASSLSPPGFNEQFFGPGTRLTVL.

This clonotype occurred many times. The J gene is TRBJ2-1, the V gene TRBV12-3 or TRBV12-4, with 7 bases fitting TRBD2. There are 15 residues in the CDR3. Unmatched junction bases numbered 9, after V lost 5 bases and J lost 5 bases. CDR3 in amino acids: CASSPRGTINNEQFF. The CDR3, as DNA: TGTGCCAGCAGTCCGCGGGGGACCATTAACAATGAGCAGTTCTTC.

The V and J genes are TRBV7-2 and TRBJ1-5; no clear D. Germline assignment: CDR1 SGHTA and CDR2 FQGNSA. There are 16 residues in the CDR3. V was pared by 2 bases and J by 5 bases, with 16 bases between. The CDR3 loop reads CASSLLWSEWDQPQHF. CDR3 coding DNA: TGTGCCAGCAGCTTACTGTGGTCGGAATGGGATCAGCCCCAGCATTTT.

This clonotype was found a few times. The chain joins TRBV20-1 to TRBJ1-5; D perhaps matches TRBD1 (6 bases). Germline assignment: CDR1 DFQATT and CDR2 SNEGSKA (reference sequence). V lost 0 bases to trimming and J lost 9 bases, with 18 bases between them. This CDR3 region has 15 residues. CDR3 in amino acids: CSARDRRQVRGPQHF. CDR3 DNA sequence: TGCAGTGCTAGAGACCGAAGACAGGTACGGGGGCCCCAGCATTTT.

V is TRBV6-2 or TRBV6-3 and J is TRBJ1-1, with 10 bases that match TRBD1. CDR1 is MNHEY and CDR2 is SVGEGT in the germline V gene. The V gene end was trimmed by 7 bases and the J gene end by 4 bases; junction bases not matched to a gene: 9. There are 15 residues in the CDR3. The CDR3 region is CASNPDRGRSTEAFF. The DNA for the CDR3 is TGTGCCAGCAACCCAGACAGGGGGCGCAGCACTGAAGCTTTCTTT.

The CDR3 reads CASSLKARAGETQYF. CDR3 nucleotides: TGTGCCAGCAGCTTAAAAGCGCGAGCGGGGGAGACCCAGTACTTC. The chain links TRBV7-3 to TRBJ2-5; 7 bases are a match to TRBD2. The CDR3 length is 15 residues. With V trimmed by 1 base and J by 5 bases, 7 bases remained unmatched. Germline V lookup: CDR1 SGHTA, CDR2 FQGTGA.

The chain links TRBV15 to TRBJ2-7; 8 bases agree with TRBD2. This CDR3 is built from 15 residues. V was clipped by 1 base and J by 3 bases; unmatched bases: 5. The germline V gene encodes CDR1 LNHNV and CDR2 YYDKDF (reference sequence). The DNA of the CDR3 is TGTGCCACCAGCAGAGGCAGCGGGAGTAGCTACGAGCAGTACTTC. It specifies CATSRGSGSSYEQYF. Looking up the rest from reference TRBV15 and TRBJ2-7 gives the full variable domain: DAMVIQNPRYQVTQFGKPVTLSCSQTLNHNVMYWYQQKSSQAPKLLFHYYDKDFNNEADTPDNFQSRRPNTSFCFLDIRSPGLGDTAMYLCATSRGSGSSYEQYFGPGTRLTVT.

Many counts were recorded for this clonotype. The rearrangement joins TRBV28 to TRBJ2-1, with 8 bases aligning to TRBD1. This CDR3 region has 15 residues. CDR1 is MDHEN and CDR2 is SYDVKM in the germline V gene. With V trimmed by 5 bases and J by 2 bases, 5 bases remained unmatched. CDR3 coding DNA: TGTGCCAGCAGTGCCGGGACAGGTCCCTACAATGAGCAGTTCTTC. Translated, it gives CASSAGTGPYNEQFF.

This clonotype turned up a few times. This chain joins TRBV7-9 and TRBJ2-7; TRBD1 matches 8 bases. From germline, CDR1 is SEHNR and CDR2 FQNEAQ (reference sequence). V was clipped by 4 bases and J by 3 bases; unmatched bases: 11. The CDR3 length is 16 residues. The CDR3 here is CASSSPIPGQGYEQYF. The CDR3 DNA reads TGTGCCAGCAGCTCCCCGATCCCAGGACAGGGCTACGAGCAGTACTTC. The full variable domain, completed using reference TRBV7-9 and TRBJ2-7, is DTGVSQNPRHKITKRGQNVTFRCDPISEHNRLYWYRQTLGQGPEFLTYFQNEAQLEKSRLLSDRFSAERPKGSFSTLEIQRTEQGDSAMYLCASSSPIPGQGYEQYFGPGTRLTVT.

This clonotype was seen a few times. This chain joins TRBV14 and TRBJ2-1, with D possibly being TRBD1 or TRBD2 (5 bases each). Germline CDR1 and CDR2: SGHDN and FVKESK. V dropped 2 bases and J dropped 3 bases, with 14 bases sitting between them. This CDR3 comprises 16 residues. The CDR3 nucleotides are TGTGCCAGCAGCCAAATCGGGACGGTGAGCTACAATGAGCAGTTCTTC. Translating gives CASSQIGTVSYNEQFF.

A few counts support this clonotype. The chain recombines TRBV6-1 with TRBJ1-2, with no clear D. Germline V gene lookup returns CDR1 MNHNS and CDR2 SASEGT. V lost 5 bases to trimming and J lost 4 bases, with 11 bases between them. CDR3 length equals 13 residues. CDR3 protein: CASSYTVRYGYTF. The CDR3 bases are TGTGCCAGCAGTTACACGGTTCGCTATGGCTACACCTTC.

The genes are TRBV7-6 and TRBJ2-1; TRBD2 agrees at 8 bases. Germline CDR1 and CDR2: SGHVS and FNYEAQ. The CDR3 runs 16 residues. The V gene end was trimmed by 4 bases and the J gene end by 6 bases; junction bases not matched to a gene: 11. In nucleotides, the CDR3 is TGTGCCAGCAGCTCCGAACTAGCGGACCCTTCCAATGAGCAGTTCTTC. As protein: CASSSELADPSNEQFF.

The rearrangement uses TRBV27 and TRBJ2-5; 9 positions match TRBD2. There are 16 residues in the CDR3. Germline V gene lookup returns CDR1 MNHEY and CDR2 SMNVEV (reference sequence). The V gene end was trimmed by 8 bases and the J gene end by 5 bases; junction bases not matched to a gene: 15. CDR3 region: CASLPIAGALTETQYF. CDR3 nucleotides: TGTGCCAGCCTCCCAATAGCGGGGGCCCTCACCGAGACCCAGTACTTC.

This clonotype was counted between two and nine times. This chain links TRBV5-1 with TRBJ2-1; D is ambiguous. Trimming left V 5 bases short and J 8 bases short, with 14 bases between. There are 13 residues in the CDR3. CDR1 SGHRS and CDR2 YFSETQ come from the germline V gene. For the CDR3, the DNA is TGCGCCAGCAGGACCAAGGCTGGCGATGAGCAGTTCTTC. Encoded protein: CASRTKAGDEQFF.

CDR3 protein: CASSLTVNNEQFF. Here the CDR3 DNA reads TGTGCCAGCAGTCTGACAGTCAACAATGAGCAGTTCTTC. V usage is TRBV12-3 or TRBV12-4 and J usage is TRBJ2-1, with a weak D call TRBD1 (5 bases). CDR3 length equals 13 residues. V lost 5 bases and J lost 5, with 10 bases in between.

This chain uses TRBV28 with TRBJ1-2; D call uncertain. V lost 1 base and J lost 2, with 5 bases in between. There are 13 residues in the CDR3. Per the germline V gene, CDR1 is MDHEN and CDR2 is SYDVKM. CDR3 bases: TGTGCCAGCAGTTTATCACGGAACTATGGCTACACCTTC. This sequence encodes CASSLSRNYGYTF.

The rearrangement uses TRBV7-2 and TRBJ2-6, with D unresolved. The CDR3 totals 17 residues. The germline V gene has CDR1 SGHTA and CDR2 FQGNSA. Trimming pared 5 bases from V and 0 bases from J, leaving 14 bases between. CDR3 in amino acids: CASSPADHSSGANVLTF. DNA of the CDR3: TGTGCCAGCAGCCCCGCGGACCACAGCTCTGGGGCCAACGTCCTGACTTTC. Supplemented by reference TRBV7-2 and TRBJ2-6, the full variable domain reads GAGVSQSPSNKVTEKGKDVELRCDPISGHTALYWYRQSLGQGLEFLIYFQGNSAPDKSGLPSDRFSAERTGGSVSTLTIQRTQQEDSAVYLCASSPADHSSGANVLTFGAGSRLTVL.

This clonotype was seen a few times. The chain combines TRBV28 with TRBJ2-7, with TRBD1 as a possible D gene (6 bases). The CDR3 runs 14 residues. The germline V gene encodes CDR1 MDHEN and CDR2 SYDVKM. Trimming removed 4 bases at V and 2 bases at J, with 12 bases between. In nucleotides, the CDR3 is TGTGCCAGCAGTTCGGACAGCCCAGCCTACGAGCAGTACTTC. Its protein is CASSSDSPAYEQYF.

V gene TRBV19 combines with J gene TRBJ2-1, with TRBD1 as a possible D gene (5 bases). The CDR3 contains 14 residues. Trimming removed 3 bases at V and 5 bases at J, with 11 bases between. Germline V gives CDR1 LNHDA, CDR2 SQIVND (reference sequence). CDR3 bases: TGTGCCAGTAGTATTGAGCCAGGGAACAATGAGCAGTTCTTC. This sequence encodes CASSIEPGNNEQFF.

This clonotype was observed at least ten times. CDR3 loop: CASSQLAPTFGDTQYF. Here the CDR3 DNA reads TGTGCCAGCAGCCAACTAGCGCCTACCTTTGGAGATACGCAGTATTTT. The gene calls are TRBV7-2 and TRBJ2-3; TRBD2 aligns across 7 bases. The CDR3 consists of 16 residues. With 5 bases clipped from V and 5 bases from J, the junction kept 13 bases outside the gene matches. The germline gives CDR1 SGHTA, CDR2 FQGNSA.

The J gene is TRBJ1-2, the V gene TRBV18; D possibly corresponds to TRBD1 (5 bases). Trimming left V 6 bases short and J 5 bases short, with 19 bases between. The CDR3 covers 15 residues. In germline, CDR1 is KGHSH, CDR2 LQKENI. The DNA of the CDR3 is TGTGCCAGCTCGTCCTCGGAGACAGCACTTTATGGCTACACCTTC. Translated, it gives CASSSSETALYGYTF.

As to this clonotype: Possible read error: a much larger clone is one base away. This chain uses TRBV6-2 or TRBV6-3 with TRBJ2-2; no clear D. The CDR3 consists of 14 residues. Germline V lookup: CDR1 MNHEY, CDR2 SVGEGT. DNA for the CDR3: TGTGACAGCAGTTACAGCCCCCACACCGGGGAGCTGTTTTTT. Amino acid sequence: CDSSYSPHTGELFF.